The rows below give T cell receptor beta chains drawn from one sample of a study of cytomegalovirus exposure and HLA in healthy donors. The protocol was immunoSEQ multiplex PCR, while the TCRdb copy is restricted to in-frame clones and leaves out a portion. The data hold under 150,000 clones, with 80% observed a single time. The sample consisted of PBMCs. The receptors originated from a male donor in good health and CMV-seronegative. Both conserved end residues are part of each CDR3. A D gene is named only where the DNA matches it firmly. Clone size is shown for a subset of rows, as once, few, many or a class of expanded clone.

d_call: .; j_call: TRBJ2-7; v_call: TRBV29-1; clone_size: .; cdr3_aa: CSTRLARGGSYEQYF; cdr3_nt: TGCAGCACCAGATTAGCTCGGGGAGGCTCCTACGAGCAGTACTTC
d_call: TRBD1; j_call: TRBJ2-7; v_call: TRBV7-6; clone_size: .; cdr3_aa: CASSTYGQESNEQYF; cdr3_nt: TGTGCCAGCAGCACCTACGGACAGGAAAGTAACGAGCAGTACTTC
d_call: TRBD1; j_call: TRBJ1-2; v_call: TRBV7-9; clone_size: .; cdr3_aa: CASSRQGGYGYTF; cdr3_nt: TGTGCCAGCAGCCGACAGGGGGGATATGGCTACACCTTC
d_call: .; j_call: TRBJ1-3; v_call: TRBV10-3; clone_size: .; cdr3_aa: CATRGSFSGNTIYF; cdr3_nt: TGTGCCACCCGGGGGTCGTTCTCTGGAAACACCATATATTTT
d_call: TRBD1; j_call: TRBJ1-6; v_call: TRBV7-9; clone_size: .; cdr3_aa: CASSGGQENSPLHF; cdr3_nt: TGTGCCAGCAGCGGCGGACAGGAAAATTCACCCCTCCACTTT
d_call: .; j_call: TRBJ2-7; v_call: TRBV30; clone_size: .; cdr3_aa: CAWSRGAYEQYF; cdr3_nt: TGTGCCTGGAGTAGAGGCGCTTACGAGCAGTACTTC
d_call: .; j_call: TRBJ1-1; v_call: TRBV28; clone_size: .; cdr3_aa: CASSIAGTRLNTEAFF; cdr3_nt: TGTGCCAGCAGTATTGCCGGGACACGGTTGAACACTGAAGCTTTCTTT
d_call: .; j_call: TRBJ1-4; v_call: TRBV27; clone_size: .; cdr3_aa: CASSFQGGTNEKLFF; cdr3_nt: TGTGCCAGCAGTTTTCAGGGTGGGACTAATGAAAAACTGTTTTTT
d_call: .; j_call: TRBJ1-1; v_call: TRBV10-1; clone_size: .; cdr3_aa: CASSGRGMAEAFF; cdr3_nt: TGCGCCAGCAGTGGTCGGGGGATGGCTGAAGCTTTCTTT
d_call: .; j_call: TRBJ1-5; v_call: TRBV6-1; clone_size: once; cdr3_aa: CASRRAGSNQPQHF; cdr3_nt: TGTGCCAGCCGTAGGGCGGGGAGCAATCAGCCCCAGCATTTT
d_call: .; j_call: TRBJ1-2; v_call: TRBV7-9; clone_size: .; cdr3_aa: CASSHRLPDREDGYTF; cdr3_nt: TGTGCCAGCAGCCACCGCCTTCCTGACAGAGAGGATGGCTACACCTTC
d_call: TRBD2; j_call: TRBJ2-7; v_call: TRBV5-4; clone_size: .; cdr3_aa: CASSKKGGGTPYEQYF; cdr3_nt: TGTGCCAGCAGCAAGAAGGGCGGGGGGACTCCCTACGAGCAGTACTTC
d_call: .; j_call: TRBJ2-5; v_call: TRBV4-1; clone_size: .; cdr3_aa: CASSQTTRGLGETQYF; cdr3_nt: TGCGCCAGCAGCCAAACTACCCGGGGGTTAGGGGAGACCCAGTACTTC
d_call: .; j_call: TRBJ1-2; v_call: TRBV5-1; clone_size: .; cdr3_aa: CASSLGGGYGYTF; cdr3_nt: TGCGCCAGCAGCTTGGGGGGGGGCTATGGCTACACCTTC
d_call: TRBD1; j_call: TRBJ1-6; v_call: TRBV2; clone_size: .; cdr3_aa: CASSDTQGALGNSPLHF; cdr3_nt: TGTGCCAGCAGTGATACTCAGGGGGCGCTGGGTAATTCACCCCTCCACTTT
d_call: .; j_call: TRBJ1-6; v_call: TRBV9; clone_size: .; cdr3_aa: CASSSRGGEGSPLHF; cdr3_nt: TGTGCCAGCAGCTCGCGGGGGGGGGAAGGTTCACCCCTCCACTTT
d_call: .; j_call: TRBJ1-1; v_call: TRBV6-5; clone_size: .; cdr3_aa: CATLGGLLSTEAFF; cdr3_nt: TGTGCCACTCTCGGCGGATTATTAAGTACTGAAGCTTTCTTT
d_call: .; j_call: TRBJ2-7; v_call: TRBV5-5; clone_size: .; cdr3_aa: CASSLAGAPEQYF; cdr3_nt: TGTGCCAGCAGCTTGGCAGGGGCCCCCGAGCAGTACTTC
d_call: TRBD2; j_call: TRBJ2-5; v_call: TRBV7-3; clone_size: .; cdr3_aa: CASSLTGLGRETQYF; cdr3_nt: TGTGCCAGCAGCTTAACAGGACTAGGAAGAGAGACCCAGTACTTC
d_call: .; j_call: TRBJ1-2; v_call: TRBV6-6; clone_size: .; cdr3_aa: CASSLDRSYGYTF; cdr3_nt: TGTGCCAGCAGTCTCGACAGGTCCTATGGCTACACCTTC
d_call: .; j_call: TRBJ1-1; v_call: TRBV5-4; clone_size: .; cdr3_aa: CASSRPTVRGMNTEAFF; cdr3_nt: TGTGCCAGCAGCCGCCCCACAGTTCGGGGGATGAACACTGAAGCTTTCTTT
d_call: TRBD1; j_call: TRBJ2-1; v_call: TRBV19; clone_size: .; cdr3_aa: CASSTGGAYNEQFF; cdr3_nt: TGTGCCAGTAGTACAGGGGGCGCCTACAATGAGCAGTTCTTC
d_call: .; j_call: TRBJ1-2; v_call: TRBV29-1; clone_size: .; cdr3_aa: CSFRESWRYTF; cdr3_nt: TGCAGCTTCCGGGAGAGTTGGCGCTACACCTTC
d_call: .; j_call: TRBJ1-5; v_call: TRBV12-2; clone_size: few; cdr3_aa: CASRPPGQPLGEHQPQHF; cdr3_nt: TGTGCAAGTCGCCCTCCGGGACAGCCCCTCGGGGAGCATCAGCCCCAGCATTTT
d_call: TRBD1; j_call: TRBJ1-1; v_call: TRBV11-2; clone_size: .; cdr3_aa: CASSSPRTGNTEAFF; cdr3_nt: TGTGCCAGCAGCTCTCCCCGGACAGGGAACACTGAAGCTTTCTTT
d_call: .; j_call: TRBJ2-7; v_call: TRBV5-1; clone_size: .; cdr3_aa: CASSSDRTYEQYF; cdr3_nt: TGCGCCAGCAGCTCCGACAGGACCTACGAGCAGTACTTC
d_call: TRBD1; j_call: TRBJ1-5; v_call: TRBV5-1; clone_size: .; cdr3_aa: CASSPGQGAQPQHF; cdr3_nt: TGCGCCAGCAGTCCGGGACAGGGTGCTCAGCCCCAGCATTTT
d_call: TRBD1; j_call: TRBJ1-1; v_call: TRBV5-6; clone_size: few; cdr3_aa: CASSGTGGANTEAFF; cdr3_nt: TGTGCCAGCAGCGGTACAGGGGGGGCGAACACTGAAGCTTTCTTT
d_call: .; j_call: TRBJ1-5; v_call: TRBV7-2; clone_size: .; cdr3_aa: CASSLEAGQPQHF; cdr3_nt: TGTGCCAGCAGCTTAGAAGCGGGTCAGCCCCAGCATTTT
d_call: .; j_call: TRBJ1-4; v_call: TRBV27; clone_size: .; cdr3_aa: CASSWGVSEKLFF; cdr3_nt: TGTGCCAGCAGTTGGGGGGTTAGTGAAAAACTGTTTTTT
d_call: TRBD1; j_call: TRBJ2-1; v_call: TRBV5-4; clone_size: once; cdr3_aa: CASSKDREIGNEQFF; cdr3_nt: TGTGCCAGCAGCAAAGACAGGGAGATAGGCAATGAGCAGTTCTTC
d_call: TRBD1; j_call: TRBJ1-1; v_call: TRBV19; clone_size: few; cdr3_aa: CASISRGRVTEAFF; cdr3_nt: TGTGCCAGTATCTCCAGGGGGCGCGTAACTGAAGCTTTCTTT
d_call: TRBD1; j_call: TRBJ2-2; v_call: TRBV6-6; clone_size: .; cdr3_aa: CASSSRDRVYGELFF; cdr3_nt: TGTGCCAGCAGTTCCCGGGACAGGGTCTACGGGGAGCTGTTTTTT
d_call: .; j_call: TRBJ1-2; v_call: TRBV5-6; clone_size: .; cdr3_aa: CASSLVTGPNYGYTF; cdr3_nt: TGTGCCAGCAGCTTGGTGACAGGACCTAACTATGGCTACACCTTC
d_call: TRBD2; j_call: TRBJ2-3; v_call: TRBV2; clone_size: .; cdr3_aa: CASSGVPGLAGGAGTDTQYF; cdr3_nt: TGTGCCAGCAGTGGGGTCCCGGGACTAGCGGGGGGGGCTGGCACAGATACGCAGTATTTT
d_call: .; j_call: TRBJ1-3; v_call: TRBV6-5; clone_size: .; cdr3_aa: CASSRTAGNTIYF; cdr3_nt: TGTGCCAGCAGTAGGACAGCTGGAAACACCATATATTTT
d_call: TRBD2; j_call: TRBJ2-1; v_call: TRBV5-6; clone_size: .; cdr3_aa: CASRESAGVPYNEQFF; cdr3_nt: TGTGCCAGCAGAGAATCGGCGGGGGTCCCCTACAATGAGCAGTTCTTC
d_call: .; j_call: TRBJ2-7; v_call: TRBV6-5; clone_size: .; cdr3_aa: CASSTPRTEYEQYF; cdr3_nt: TGTGCCAGCAGTACACCACGGACTGAATACGAGCAGTACTTC
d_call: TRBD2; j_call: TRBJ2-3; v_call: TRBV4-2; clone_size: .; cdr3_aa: CASSPSGGPGSTDTQYF; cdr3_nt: TGTGCCAGCAGCCCTAGCGGGGGGCCGGGAAGCACAGATACGCAGTATTTT
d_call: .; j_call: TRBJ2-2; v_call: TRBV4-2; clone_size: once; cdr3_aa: CASSQETTSPGELFF; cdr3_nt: TGTGCCAGCAGCCAAGAAACTACTAGCCCCGGGGAGCTGTTTTTT
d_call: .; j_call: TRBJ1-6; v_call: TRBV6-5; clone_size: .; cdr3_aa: CASSYSTARDKSALHF; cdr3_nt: TGTGCCAGCAGTTACTCGACGGCCAGGGACAAAAGTGCCCTCCACTTT
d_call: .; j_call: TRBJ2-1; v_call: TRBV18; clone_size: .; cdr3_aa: CASSPPLLAPYNEQFF; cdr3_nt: TGTGCCAGCTCACCACCGCTGCTAGCCCCATACAATGAGCAGTTCTTC